This TCR beta chain was recovered during a study of CD4 T cells in relation to SARS-CoV-2 and coronaviruses. Before the COVID-19 pandemic, during about 2011-2019, CD4+ T cells were taken from unexposed donors. CD4+ T cells were isolated from the cells after about ten days of culture. The CDR3 runs 11 residues. Germline assignment: CDR1 PRHDT and CDR2 FYEKMQ (reference sequence). Data came from immunoSEQ multiplex PCR; TCRdb stores just in-frame clones and leaves some out. The sample has 15,000 to 17,000 clones; about four fifths are singletons. As concerns this clone: Its antigen is unidentified. A junction boundary mismatches the germline segment, possibly from a read error.

The sequencing input was CD4+ T cells from PBMCs, cultured in vitro. The sequence came from a human donor in good health. The chain uses TRBV13 and TRBJ1-3; 7 positions agree with TRBD1. CDR3 in DNA: TGTGCCAGCAGCGCAAACAGGGGCCTGGATTTT. Residues: CASSANRGLDF.